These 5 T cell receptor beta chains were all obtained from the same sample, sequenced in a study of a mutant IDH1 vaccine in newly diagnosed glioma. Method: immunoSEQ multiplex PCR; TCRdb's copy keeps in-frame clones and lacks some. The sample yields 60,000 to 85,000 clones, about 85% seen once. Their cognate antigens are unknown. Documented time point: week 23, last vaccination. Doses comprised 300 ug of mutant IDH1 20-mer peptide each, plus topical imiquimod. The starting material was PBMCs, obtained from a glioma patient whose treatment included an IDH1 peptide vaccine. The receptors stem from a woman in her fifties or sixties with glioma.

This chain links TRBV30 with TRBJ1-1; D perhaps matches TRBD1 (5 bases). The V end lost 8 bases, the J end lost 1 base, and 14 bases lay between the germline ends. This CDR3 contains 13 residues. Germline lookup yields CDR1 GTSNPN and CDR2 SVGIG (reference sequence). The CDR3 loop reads CATIRGGNTEAFF. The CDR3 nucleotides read TGTGCCACCATACGGGGGGGGAACACTGAAGCTTTCTTT.

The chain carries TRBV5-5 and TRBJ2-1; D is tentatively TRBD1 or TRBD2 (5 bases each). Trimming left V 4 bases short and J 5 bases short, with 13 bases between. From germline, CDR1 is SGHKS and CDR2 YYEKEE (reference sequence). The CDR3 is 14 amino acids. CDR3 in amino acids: CASSEGRSNNEQFF. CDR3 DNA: TGTGCCAGCAGCGAGGGACGGAGTAACAATGAGCAGTTCTTC.

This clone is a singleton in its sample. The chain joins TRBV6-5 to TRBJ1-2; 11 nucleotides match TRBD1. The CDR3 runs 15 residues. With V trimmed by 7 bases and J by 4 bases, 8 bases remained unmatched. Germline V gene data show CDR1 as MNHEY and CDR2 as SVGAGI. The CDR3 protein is CASKQGQGAFYGYTF. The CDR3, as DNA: TGTGCCAGCAAGCAAGGACAGGGGGCTTTCTATGGCTACACCTTC.

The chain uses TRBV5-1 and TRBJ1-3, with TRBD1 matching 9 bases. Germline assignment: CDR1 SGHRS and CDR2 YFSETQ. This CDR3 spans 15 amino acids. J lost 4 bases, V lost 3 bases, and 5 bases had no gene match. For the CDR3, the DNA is TGCGCCAGCAGCTCGACGACAGGGGGAGGAAACACCATATATTTT. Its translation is CASSSTTGGGNTIYF.

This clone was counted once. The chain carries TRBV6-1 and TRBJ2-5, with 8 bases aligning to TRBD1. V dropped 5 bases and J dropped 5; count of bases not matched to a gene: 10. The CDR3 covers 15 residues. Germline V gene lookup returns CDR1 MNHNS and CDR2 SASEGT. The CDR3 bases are TGTGCCAGCAGTCCGTGGGACAGGAGAGAGGAGACCCAGTACTTC. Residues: CASSPWDRREETQYF.